This entry features one T cell receptor beta chain sequence. The data are from a study of blood T cell repertoires in COVID-19. Study-level information: Recovered Cohort 3 donors showed two negative PCRs, clearance, or symptom resolution. In each case, the material was cDNA or gDNA derived from T cells, B-cell-depleted T cells, or PBMCs.

The CDR3 spans 13 residues. The ends lost 3 bases at V and 11 bases at J; junction bases unmatched: 6. Germline V lookup: CDR1 KGHSH, CDR2 LQKENI. Ages ranged from about 18 to 89 years, with residence in about 23 US areas. Under the authors' procedure: Amplified reference gene primers provided the basis for estimating nucleated cell counts. The table came from immunoSEQ multiplex PCR; TCRdb's copy has only in-frame clones and leaves some out. The DNA was the basis for D and trimming; V, J and clone size are from that table. The sample contains over 110,000 clones, about 87% of which appear only once. Specimen: PBMCs or T cells enriched from blood (not recorded which). The V gene is TRBV18, the J gene TRBJ1-4; 7 positions agree with TRBD1. The source of this sequence is a man aged 50 to 60 in a cohort exposed to, infected with or recovered from COVID-19 (not recorded which). This chain's CDR3 is CASSPDKTGKLFF. The CDR3 nucleotides are TGTGCCAGCTCACCTGACAAGACAGGGAAACTGTTTTTT.